Presented here are 25 T cell receptor beta chains from one specimen sequenced in a study of cytotoxic CD8 clonotypes in ibrutinib-treated CLL. The assay was immunoSEQ multiplex PCR, and TCRdb's table has in-frame clones only and misses some. Of some 19,000 clones in the sample, over 75% were seen once. Sequenced material: PBMCs, taken before ibrutinib treatment. The receptors were sampled from a human donor with chronic lymphocytic leukemia.

CDR3 bases: TGTGCCAGCTCCAGTGGTGGGGGGCTCGGCGGCACTGAAGCTTTCTTT. This encodes CASSSGGGLGGTEAFF. The chain carries TRBV2 and TRBJ1-1, with D possibly TRBD1 on 6 matching bases. V was trimmed by 8 bases and J by 4 bases, leaving 23 bases between them. Germline loops: CDR1 SNHLY, CDR2 FYNNEI. The CDR3 runs to 16 residues.

V usage is TRBV6-5 and J usage is TRBJ1-3, with TRBD1 matching 7 bases. Germline V gives CDR1 MNHEY, CDR2 SVGAGI. Trimming removed 5 bases from V and 2 bases from J; junction bases left unmatched: 6. CDR3 size: 15 residues. CDR3 coding DNA: TGTGCCAGCAGTCCCATTCAGGGGGCTGGAAACACCATATATTTT. Its translation is CASSPIQGAGNTIYF.

The chain recombines TRBV5-1 with TRBJ1-1; maybe TRBD1 (6 bases). Germline assignment: CDR1 SGHRS and CDR2 YFSETQ. Trimming left V 0 bases short and J 1 base short, with 10 bases between. CDR3 length: 15 residues. Here the CDR3 DNA reads TGCGCCAGCAGCTTGGCGGGGGCACGGAACACTGAAGCTTTCTTT. Residues: CASSLAGARNTEAFF.

This chain connects TRBV7-9 to TRBJ1-1, with a possible D match to TRBD1 (6 bases). The CDR3 is 14 amino acids. V was trimmed by 0 bases and J by 10 bases, leaving 15 bases between them. Germline loops: CDR1 SEHNR, CDR2 FQNEAQ (reference sequence). In DNA form, the CDR3 reads TGTGCCAGCAGCTTAGCATGGGGGGGCGCGGGAGCTTTCTTT. Translated, it gives CASSLAWGGAGAFF.

There are a few counts of this clone. This rearrangement joins TRBV11-2 to TRBJ2-7, with 9 bases fitting TRBD2. Germline CDR1 reads SGHAT; CDR2 reads FQNNGV. The length of the CDR3 is 15 residues. V lost 1 base and J lost 4; bases outside the gene matches: 5. The CDR3 is CASSLASGETYEQYF. The CDR3 DNA sequence: TGTGCCAGCAGCTTAGCTAGCGGGGAGACTTACGAGCAGTACTTC. Using reference TRBV11-2 and TRBJ2-7 for the parts outside the CDR3, the full variable domain is EAGVAQSPRYKIIEKRQSVAFWCNPISGHATLYWYQQILGQGPKLLIQFQNNGVVDDSQLPKDRFSAERLKGVDSTLKIQPAKLEDSAVYLCASSLASGETYEQYFGPGTRLTVT.

The V and J genes are TRBV12-5 and TRBJ2-2; the match to TRBD2 covers 7 bases. The CDR3 consists of 16 residues. The germline CDR1 and CDR2 sequences are LGHNT and FRNRAP. Trimming removed 1 base from V and 3 bases from J; junction bases left unmatched: 5. CDR3 loop: CASGLAGGDYTGELFF. The CDR3 bases are TGTGCTAGTGGTTTGGCTGGGGGGGACTACACCGGGGAGCTGTTTTTT.

The rearrangement links TRBV9 to TRBJ1-4; tentative D call: TRBD1 (5 bases). The CDR3 runs to 16 residues. CDR1 and CDR2 from the germline V gene are SGDLS and YYNGEE. The V gene lost 0 bases and the J gene lost 5 bases, with 14 bases spanning the gap. DNA of the CDR3: TGTGCCAGCAGCGTAGGCCTTGGGACGGGAAATGAAAAACTGTTTTTT. Its translation: CASSVGLGTGNEKLFF.

The V and J genes are TRBV5-6 and TRBJ1-2; D perhaps matches TRBD1 (5 bases). The CDR3 consists of 15 residues. Trimming pared 7 bases from V and 4 bases from J, leaving 20 bases between. CDR1 is SGHDT, CDR2 YYEEEE, per germline. The CDR3 here is CASAKGRRIIYGYTF. The CDR3 nucleotides read TGTGCCAGCGCGAAGGGGCGACGAATTATCTATGGCTACACCTTC.

V gene TRBV7-2 combines with J gene TRBJ2-7; D is ambiguous. This CDR3 has 13 amino acids. Trimming shortened V by 1 base and J by 7 bases, and 11 bases separated the two germline ends. CDR1 is SGHTA and CDR2 is FQGNSA in the germline V gene. The CDR3, as DNA: TGTGCCAGCAGCTTAGACCAGGTGTTGGAGCAGTACTTC. It is translated as CASSLDQVLEQYF.

The chain employs TRBV4-3 and TRBJ1-3; a weak D match, TRBD1 (6 bases). CDR1 is LGHNA, CDR2 YSLEER, per germline. This CDR3 has 16 amino acids. Trimming removed 0 bases from V and 4 bases from J, with 13 bases in between. CDR3 DNA sequence: TGCGCCAGCAGCCAAGAGGCGGGGGCGGGAGGAAACACCATATATTTT. It is translated as CASSQEAGAGGNTIYF.

This clone was picked up a small number of times. This chain connects TRBV28 to TRBJ2-4, with D perhaps given as TRBD1 or TRBD2 (5 bases each). This CDR3 contains 14 residues. Germline loops: CDR1 MDHEN, CDR2 SYDVKM. The V end lost 2 bases, the J end lost 6 bases, and 11 bases lay between the germline ends. The DNA of the CDR3 is TGTGCCAGCAGTTTAGGTAGAGGGGTAAACATTCAGTACTTC. Amino acid sequence: CASSLGRGVNIQYF.

This clone was counted a few times. The identical CDR3 is also encoded by other nucleotide sequences in the sample. The chain recombines TRBV6-1 with TRBJ1-2, with TRBD1 matching 9 bases. This CDR3 comprises 14 residues. Germline V gene data show CDR1 as MNHNS and CDR2 as SASEGT. With V trimmed by 2 bases and J by 6 bases, 4 bases remained unmatched. CDR3 in amino acids: CASSENRGRDGYTF. The CDR3 nucleotides are TGTGCCAGCAGTGAAAACAGGGGGCGAGATGGCTACACCTTC.

The V and J genes are TRBV9 and TRBJ2-3; D not resolved. From germline, CDR1 is SGDLS and CDR2 YYNGEE. The CDR3 covers 15 residues. The V and J ends lost 4 bases and 3 bases respectively, with 15 bases between them. The CDR3 DNA reads as TGTGCCAGCAGCCTTGGACGGAGCCATACAGATACGCAGTATTTT. This sequence encodes CASSLGRSHTDTQYF.

This chain links TRBV29-1 with TRBJ1-3, with D hard to call. The V end lost 7 bases, the J end lost 0 bases, and 10 bases lay between the germline ends. The V gene's germline CDR1 is SQVTM and CDR2 ANQGSEA. The CDR3 spans 13 residues. The CDR3 DNA reads TGCAGCGCACTACTCAGCTCTGGAAACACCATATATTTT. Protein: CSALLSSGNTIYF.

The chain employs TRBV6-6 and TRBJ2-7; no clear D. CDR1 MNHNY and CDR2 SVGAGI come from the germline V gene (reference sequence). The CDR3 consists of 12 residues. Between the trimmed V and J ends, which lost 4 bases and 4 bases, there was a span of 8 bases. In nucleotides, the CDR3 is TGTGCCAGCAGTTCTATCCCTTACGAGCAGTACTTC. Residues: CASSSIPYEQYF.

This clone turned up a few times. CDR3 in DNA: TGCGCCAGCAATGGGGGGGCGAGGTACACCGGGGAGCTGTTTTTT. Translation gives CASNGGARYTGELFF. The chain combines TRBV4-3 with TRBJ2-2; maybe TRBD2 (7 bases). The CDR3 is made up of 15 amino acids. Germline V gene lookup returns CDR1 LGHNA and CDR2 YSLEER. With 7 bases removed from V and 3 bases from J, the gap between germline ends came to 15 bases.

This clone occurred once. The chain carries TRBV19 and TRBJ2-3; no firm D call. The germline CDR1 and CDR2 sequences are LNHDA and SQIVND (reference sequence). The CDR3 has 15 residues. Deletions cut 5 bases from V and 6 bases from J, with 18 bases between. CDR3 in amino acids: CASSVRSAPADTQYF. In DNA form, the CDR3 reads TGTGCCAGTAGTGTTCGGAGCGCCCCGGCGGATACGCAGTATTTT.

This chain links TRBV2 with TRBJ1-5; 7 positions agree with TRBD1. The V and J ends lost 4 bases and 6 bases, in that order; junction bases with no gene match: 9. Germline V gives CDR1 SNHLY, CDR2 FYNNEI. The CDR3 has 15 residues. CDR3 protein: CASSVATGYGQPQHF. The CDR3 DNA reads as TGTGCCAGCAGTGTGGCGACAGGGTACGGTCAGCCCCAGCATTTT.

This rearrangement joins TRBV9 to TRBJ2-2; D may be TRBD1 (6 bases). Germline CDR1 and CDR2: SGDLS and YYNGEE. This CDR3 contains 15 residues. Trimming removed 5 bases from V and 4 bases from J, with 15 bases in between. CDR3: CASSTGQGSTGELFF. DNA for the CDR3: TGTGCCAGCAGTACGGGGCAGGGGAGCACCGGGGAGCTGTTTTTT.

The V and J genes are TRBV28 and TRBJ2-7; 8 bases agree with TRBD1. Trimming at V came to 3 bases and at J to 3 bases, leaving 13 bases not matched to a gene. CDR3 length: 17 amino acids. Germline V lookup: CDR1 MDHEN, CDR2 SYDVKM. The CDR3 DNA follows: TGTGCCAGCAGTTTTGGCAGGGGGCGCGGTCCCCTCTACGAGCAGTACTTC. Its translation: CASSFGRGRGPLYEQYF.

The chain joins TRBV9 to TRBJ1-1; weak D call: TRBD1 (5 bases). V lost 2 bases to trimming and J lost 0 bases, with 8 bases between them. Germline V gene lookup returns CDR1 SGDLS and CDR2 YYNGEE. CDR3 length equals 14 residues. CDR3 amino acids: CASSVSGMNTEAFF. CDR3 sequence (DNA): TGTGCCAGCAGCGTTTCAGGGATGAACACTGAAGCTTTCTTT.

The chain links TRBV6-1 to TRBJ1-1, with D possibly TRBD1 on 6 matching bases. Germline V gene data show CDR1 as MNHNS and CDR2 as SASEGT. CDR3 length: 11 amino acids. V lost 8 bases, J lost 4 bases, and 8 bases lay in between. The CDR3 is CASLQGTEAFF. For the CDR3, the DNA is TGTGCCAGCCTACAGGGCACTGAAGCTTTCTTT.

The chain has TRBV18 and TRBJ2-3, with 9 bases aligning to TRBD1. The CDR3 is 14 residues long. Per germline, CDR1 KGHSH and CDR2 LQKENI. Trimming took 4 bases from V and 4 from J; bases not matched to a gene: 3. The CDR3 sequence is CASSLDRGADTQYF. For the CDR3, the DNA is TGTGCCAGCTCACTGGACAGGGGCGCAGATACGCAGTATTTT.

This clone has just a few counts. The genes are TRBV10-1 and TRBJ2-3, with TRBD2 matching over 10 bases. Germline lookup yields CDR1 WNHNN and CDR2 SYGVQD (reference sequence). V lost 3 bases to trimming and J lost 0 bases; unmatched junction nucleotides: 6. CDR3 length equals 17 residues. In DNA, the CDR3 is TGCGCCAGCAGTGAAGCTAGCGGGGGAGGTAGCACAGATACGCAGTATTTT. Encoded protein: CASSEASGGGSTDTQYF.

This clone was counted between two and nine times. The chain is built from TRBV7-2 and TRBJ2-7; perhaps D is TRBD1 or TRBD2 (6 bases each). CDR1 and CDR2 from the germline V gene are SGHTA and FQGNSA. The V end lost 5 bases, the J end lost 4 bases, and 12 bases lay between the germline ends. The CDR3 is 13 residues long. This CDR3 reads CASSPPGAYEQYF. The CDR3 DNA follows: TGTGCCAGCAGCCCCCCGGGGGCGTACGAGCAGTACTTC.